This T cell receptor (beta chain) was sequenced in a study of blood T cell repertoires in COVID-19. The wider study: From the United States, Italy and Spain came samples of acute and convalescent COVID-19. Sources were T cells, B-cell-depleted T cells, or PBMCs; the material itself was cDNA or gDNA.

CDR3 length: 14 residues. Looked up from germline, CDR1 is SQVTM and CDR2 is ANQGSEA. V lost 4 bases and J 4 bases, leaving 15 bases between the germline ends. In the authors' workflow: Amplification from reference gene primers served as the basis for estimated nucleated cell counts. TCRdb's table, derived via immunoSEQ multiplex PCR, lists solely in-frame clones and lacks some. V, J and clone size are taken as reported in that table, and D and trimming were inferred from the DNA itself. The data hold around 160,000 clones, with 80% to 90% observed a single time. The source material was peripheral blood. The receptor was derived from a human donor in a cohort sampled during active COVID-19. The chain couples TRBV29-1 to TRBJ2-3; weak D call: TRBD1 (5 bases). DNA for the CDR3: TGCAGCGTTGGGACACTAATTGGGGCAGATACGCAGTATTTT. It specifies CSVGTLIGADTQYF.